Listed below are T cell receptor beta chains from one sample, sequenced in a study of blood T cells in healthy people across ages. TCRdb redid the calling of the 5' RACE reads with MiXCR, one entry per CDR3 protein. The data hold under 2 million distinct CDR3 sequences, with about 31% observed a single time. The material sequenced was blood. The source is a woman in her 30s in good health. The conserved cysteine and the conserved F or W are not part of the CDR3 here.

length	V	J	CDR3
11	TRBV20-1	TRBJ2-1	SAGDRGPNEQF
12	TRBV5-6	TRBJ1-1	ASNRFERNTEAF
17	TRBV4-1	TRBJ2-3	ASSQSYKGGPNPTDTQY
15	TRBV12-3/TRBV12-4	TRBJ2-1	ASSRGTSVGSYNEQF
11	TRBV20-1	TRBJ1-2	SASGGAVRGYT
13	TRBV20-1	TRBJ1-2	SARGDSRINYGYT
12	TRBV18	TRBJ1-2	ASSPPGEGYGYT
13	TRBV7-3	TRBJ2-3	VSSLGGASTDTQY
18	TRBV20-1	TRBJ2-1	SARDPRGSGREASYNEQF
13	TRBV6-8	TRBJ2-1	ASSPFTDSYNEQF
11	TRBV5-1	TRBJ1-1	ASSLAGRTEAF
13	TRBV28	TRBJ2-5	ASSPGGGGEETQY
14	TRBV7-9	TRBJ1-1	ASSLTGIGSGTEAF
16	TRBV7-9	TRBJ1-4	ASSLRVHRDATNEKLF
12	TRBV5-1	TRBJ2-3	ASSPRDWPDTQY
12	TRBV2	TRBJ2-7	ASVSRGKGYEQY
15	TRBV7-6	.	ASSSRGMSGRGYEQY
12	TRBV27	TRBJ1-3	ASKIQGSGNTIY
12	TRBV30	.	ALAAPPLPYEQY
12	TRBV6-1	TRBJ2-3	ASTRLAGGDTQY
13	TRBV6-1	TRBJ1-2	ASSEALAANYGYT
11	TRBV9	TRBJ1-2	ASSPQALYGYT